One and the same sample provided the 8 T cell receptor beta chains below, sequenced in a study of blood T cells in healthy people across ages. It was with a sample-barcoded 5' primer and a J-beta primer mix that a second PCR of roughly 6 to 12 cycles was run. A single record per CDR3 protein comes from TCRdb applying MiXCR to the 5' RACE reads. The data contain fewer than 1,000,000 distinct CDR3 sequences, around half of them singletons. The sequencing input was blood. The receptor set was obtained from a man older than 75 in good health.

This clonotype was seen more than once but under ten times. One end of the junction varies from germline; a read error may be responsible. The chain has TRBV5-1 and TRBJ2-7; TRBD2 aligns across 10 bases. CDR1 SGHRS and CDR2 YFSETQ come from the germline V gene. CDR3 length: 14 residues. CDR3 region: CASSRTSGIYEQYF. The CDR3 bases are TGTGCCAGCAGCCGCACTAGCGGGATCTACGAGCAGTACTTC.

The V and J genes are TRBV28 and TRBJ2-7, with 13 bases identical to TRBD2. Losses at the gene ends were 7 bases for V and 5 bases for J; bases not matched to a gene: 8. The CDR3 is 15 residues long. CDR1 and CDR2 from the germline V gene are MDHEN and SYDVKM. CDR3: CASNRGGLAGNEQYF. The DNA of the CDR3 is TGTGCCAGCAACCGAGGGGGACTAGCGGGAAACGAGCAGTACTTC.

The chain combines TRBV12-3 or TRBV12-4 with TRBJ2-7; 7 bases agree with TRBD2. The CDR3 has 16 residues. V was clipped by 8 bases and J by 0 bases; unmatched bases: 13. CDR3 region: CASARPVGTNSYEQYF. The CDR3, as DNA: TGTGCCAGCGCTCGTCCCGTCGGGACTAACTCCTACGAGCAGTACTTC.

This clonotype was recorded a few times. The chain uses TRBV7-9 and TRBJ2-7; 7 nucleotides align to TRBD1. TRBJ2-5 explains the end of the DNA better; the J call may be wrong. This CDR3 region has 14 residues. From germline, CDR1 is SEHNR and CDR2 FQNEAQ (reference sequence). CDR3 nucleotide sequence: TGTGCCAGCAGCTCCGACAGGGTAGGAGAGACCCAGTACTTC. It codes for CASSSDRVGETQYF.

In this sample, this clonotype turned up once. This may be a read error, as it is one base from a much larger clone. The rearrangement joins TRBV20-1 to TRBJ2-1; TRBD2 matches 9 bases. Looked up from germline, CDR1 is DFQATT and CDR2 is SNEGSKA (reference sequence). CDR3 length: 15 residues. After removal of 7 bases from V and 5 bases from J, the junction contained 12 bases not matched to a gene. The CDR3 region has the DNA TGCAGTGGTCTAGCCCGGACTAGCGAGGACAATGAGCAGTTCTTC. It codes for CSGLARTSEDNEQFF.

This clonotype occurred once. This chain uses TRBV20-1 with TRBJ1-5, with D uncertain. The V gene lost 5 bases and the J gene lost 4 bases, with 15 bases spanning the gap. This CDR3 contains 14 residues. From germline, CDR1 is DFQATT and CDR2 SNEGSKA (reference sequence). The CDR3 sequence is CSAQLGPINQPQHF. CDR3 coding DNA: TGCAGTGCTCAGCTAGGGCCCATTAATCAGCCCCAGCATTTT.

This clonotype was seen a few times. The DNA of the CDR3 is TGTGCCAGCAGCGAGGGACTAGCGGGAGCCGGGCCCTACGAGCAGTACTTC. Encoded protein: CASSEGLAGAGPYEQYF. The chain is built from TRBV5-6 and TRBJ2-7, with 14 bases matching TRBD2. Germline CDR1 reads SGHDT; CDR2 reads YYEEEE. V lost 4 bases, J lost 2 bases, and 8 bases stayed unmatched. The CDR3 loop spans 17 amino acids.

Ten or more counts support this clonotype. This chain uses TRBV5-4 with TRBJ2-1, with TRBD2 matching 11 bases. The CDR3 is made up of 16 amino acids. Germline V CDR1 and CDR2: SGHNT, YYREEE (reference sequence). V was pared by 5 bases and J by 5 bases, with 9 bases of the junction left unmatched. CDR3 sequence reads: CASRQSLSGRDNEQFF. In DNA form, the CDR3 reads TGTGCCAGCAGACAGTCCCTTAGCGGGAGGGACAATGAGCAGTTCTTC.